Below, one T cell receptor (beta chain) is given with its context. Antigen: not known. Template material for amplifying TCR beta CDR3 regions consisted of RNA transcripts. First-round RT-PCR with HTBI primers amplified the TCR CDR3 region. TCRdb reprocessed the multiplex PCR reads via MiXCR and lists one record per CDR3 protein. Among more than 550,000 distinct CDR3 sequences listed, around 20% were seen once. These data are taken from a study of T cells in Graves' hyperthyroidism and ophthalmopathy. Study-wide results and limits: Researchers found most expanded thyroid clonotypes above 0.001 in blood as well. Ophthalmopathy, as predicted by the model, came a median 6.5 months after the prediction.

PBMCs were derived from roughly 9.6 ml fresh peripheral blood. Source material: blood. The TCR comes from a woman aged 50 to 65 with Graves' hyperthyroidism that later progressed to Graves' ophthalmopathy.

Here the CDR3 DNA reads TGTGCCTCCTGCGCCGGGACAGTTAATGAAAAACTGTTTTTT. This translates into CASCAGTVNEKLFF. V is TRBV10-3 and J is TRBJ1-4; the match to TRBD1 covers 7 bases. This CDR3 has 14 amino acids. J gave up 4 bases and V 11 bases, and 10 bases lay outside the gene matches. CDR1 is ENHRY, CDR2 SYGVKD, per germline.